These 32 T cell receptor beta chains originate from one sample sequenced in a study of response to subunit inactivated influenza vaccine. TCRdb re-derived calls from the RT-PCR reads in MiXCR, one entry per CDR3 protein. The table shows a few hundred thousand distinct CDR3 sequences, with approximately 10% occurring only once. The specimen comprised PBMCs from blood, sampled around seven weeks after vaccination. The receptors were gathered from a middle-aged man who received an inactivated influenza vaccine.

This chain joins TRBV5-1 and TRBJ1-2, with 8 bases identical to TRBD1. Germline CDR1 reads SGHRS; CDR2 reads YFSETQ. The ends lost 4 bases at V and 8 bases at J; junction bases unmatched: 7. CDR3 length: 13 amino acids. CDR3 coding DNA: TGCGCCAGCAGCCAGGACAGGGAGCGAGGCTACACCTTC. This translates into CASSQDRERGYTF. The variable domain in full, with the rest retrieved from reference TRBV5-1 and TRBJ1-2, is KAGVTQTPRYLIKTRGQQVTLSCSPISGHRSVSWYQQTPGQGLQFLFEYFSETQRNKGNFPGRFSGRQFSNSRSEMNVSTLELGDSALYLCASSQDRERGYTFGSGTRLTVV.

This clonotype showed up just a few times. The chain recombines TRBV27 with TRBJ2-2; D may be TRBD1 or TRBD2 (5 bases each). The germline V gene encodes CDR1 MNHEY and CDR2 SMNVEV (reference sequence). The V gene lost 3 bases and the J gene lost 6 bases, with 20 bases spanning the gap. This CDR3 contains 17 residues. The DNA of the CDR3 is TGTGCCAGCAGTTTCATAACCGGGACGCAAACGCCCGGGGAGCTGTTTTTT. Translating it yields CASSFITGTQTPGELFF.

The chain combines TRBV5-1 with TRBJ2-6, with 7 bases aligning to TRBD1. The CDR3 covers 14 residues. CDR1 is SGHRS and CDR2 is YFSETQ in the germline V gene. V dropped 4 bases and J dropped 13; count of bases not matched to a gene: 11. In nucleotides, the CDR3 is TGCGCCAGCAGCACCAACGAGGGGGCAAGAGTCCTGACTTTC. It translates to CASSTNEGARVLTF.

The chain links TRBV12-3 or TRBV12-4 to TRBJ2-7; D is possibly TRBD2 (6 bases). Trimming shortened V by 8 bases and J by 4 bases, and 15 bases separated the two germline ends. This CDR3 is built from 13 residues. The CDR3, as DNA: TGTGCCAGCGCGGGGATGGGAATTTACGAGCAGTACTTC. Amino acids: CASAGMGIYEQYF.

The chain links TRBV27 to TRBJ2-1, with 7 bases identical to TRBD2. The CDR3 spans 15 residues. The J segment lost 6 bases and the V segment lost 3 bases, leaving 8 bases of the junction unmatched. Germline V gene sequence: CDR1 MNHEY, CDR2 SMNVEV (reference sequence). The CDR3 DNA follows: TGTGCCAGCAGTTTCACGGGAGGCCGGACCAATGAGCAGTTCTTC. Its protein is CASSFTGGRTNEQFF.

This clonotype was detected a few times. This sequence joins TRBV28 and TRBJ2-2; no clear D. The CDR3 totals 17 residues. V shed 10 bases and J shed 1 base, with 22 bases lying between them. In germline, CDR1 is MDHEN, CDR2 SYDVKM. The CDR3 loop is CATAPMIRTGNTGELFF. The CDR3 bases are TGTGCCACCGCGCCGATGATTAGAACGGGGAACACCGGGGAGCTGTTTTTT. The full variable domain, completed using reference TRBV28 and TRBJ2-2, is DVKVTQSSRYLVKRTGEKVFLECVQDMDHENMFWYRQDPGLGLRLIYFSYDVKMKEKGDIPEGYSVSREKKERFSLILESASTNQTSMYLCATAPMIRTGNTGELFFGEGSRLTVL.

This clonotype was counted many times. The chain carries TRBV4-3 and TRBJ2-3; a possible D gene is TRBD2 (6 bases). Germline V lookup: CDR1 LGHNA, CDR2 YSLEER. This CDR3 is 13 amino acids long. Deletions cut 3 bases from V and 4 bases from J, with 8 bases between. CDR3 amino acids: CASSHRGSDTQYF. The CDR3 coding sequence is TGCGCCAGCAGCCACCGGGGGTCAGATACGCAGTATTTT.

The chain combines TRBV27 with TRBJ2-7, with D possibly TRBD1 on 5 matching bases. CDR3 size: 13 residues. With 0 bases removed from V and 4 bases from J, the gap between germline ends came to 7 bases. CDR1 is MNHEY, CDR2 SMNVEV, per germline (reference sequence). For the CDR3, the DNA is TGTGCCAGCAGTTTATCGGCAGGGTACGAGCAGTACTTC. Its translation: CASSLSAGYEQYF.

The V call is TRBV20-1, the J call TRBJ2-1; 13 positions agree with TRBD2. CDR3 length: 16 residues. Germline trimming cut 3 bases from V and 4 bases from J; bases unmatched to any gene: 6. CDR1 and CDR2 (germline): DFQATT, SNEGSKA (reference sequence). Here the CDR3 reads CSASPRTSGGYNEQFF. The CDR3 DNA reads TGCAGTGCTAGTCCAAGGACTAGCGGGGGTTACAATGAGCAGTTCTTC.

This clonotype came up many times. The V gene is TRBV7-9, the J gene TRBJ1-1; no definite D call. V gave up 4 bases and J gave up 5 bases, with 11 bases separating them. CDR1 SEHNR and CDR2 FQNEAQ come from the germline V gene (reference sequence). The CDR3 is 13 amino acids. The chain's CDR3 is CASSSPGRTEAFF. The CDR3, as DNA: TGTGCCAGCAGCTCCCCTGGTCGAACTGAAGCTTTCTTT. Variable domain in full (rest from reference TRBV7-9 and TRBJ1-1): DTGVSQNPRHKITKRGQNVTFRCDPISEHNRLYWYRQTLGQGPEFLTYFQNEAQLEKSRLLSDRFSAERPKGSFSTLEIQRTEQGDSAMYLCASSSPGRTEAFFGQGTRLTVV.

This clonotype showed up just a few times. The chain joins TRBV5-1 to TRBJ1-2; TRBD1 agrees at 7 bases. Trimming cost V 3 bases and J 5 bases; bases outside gene matches: 7. Germline CDR1 SGHRS, CDR2 YFSETQ. This CDR3 has 14 residues. The DNA of the CDR3 is TGCGCCAGCAGCTCGGAGACAGGGCAGTATGGCTACACCTTC. It specifies CASSSETGQYGYTF.

The rearrangement uses TRBV4-1 and TRBJ2-5; 10 nucleotides match TRBD1. The germline V gene has CDR1 MGHRA and CDR2 YSYEKL. The CDR3 extends over 16 amino acids. V was clipped by 1 base and J by 5 bases; unmatched bases: 7. The CDR3 here is CASSQGLGTGVETQYF. The CDR3 region has the DNA TGCGCCAGCAGCCAAGGTTTGGGGACAGGGGTGGAGACCCAGTACTTC.

This clonotype was counted ten times or more. This chain uses TRBV4-1 with TRBJ1-2; no definite D call. The CDR3 is 16 amino acids. Between the trimmed V and J ends, which lost 0 bases and 2 bases, there was a span of 13 bases. Germline V gene data show CDR1 as MGHRA and CDR2 as YSYEKL. CDR3 sequence reads: CASSQDFYGVNYGYTF. CDR3 nucleotide sequence: TGCGCCAGCAGCCAAGACTTTTATGGTGTAAACTATGGCTACACCTTC.

This clonotype was recorded a few times. The chain recombines TRBV20-1 with TRBJ2-3; possibly TRBD2 for D (6 bases). Germline values: CDR1 DFQATT, CDR2 SNEGSKA (reference sequence). The CDR3 is 14 amino acids. Trimming removed 2 bases from V and 6 bases from J, with 15 bases in between. The CDR3 nucleotides read TGCAGTGCTAGATTAGGCACCAGCGGGGATACGCAGTATTTT. Its translation is CSARLGTSGDTQYF.

The V call is TRBV11-2, the J call TRBJ1-2; D is possibly TRBD1 (6 bases). CDR3 size: 14 residues. V was pared by 1 base and J by 7 bases, with 13 bases between. Germline V gene lookup returns CDR1 SGHAT and CDR2 FQNNGV. Written as DNA, the CDR3 is TGTGCCAGCAGCTTAGGTTCGGGGGCATCTGGCTACACCTTC. This encodes CASSLGSGASGYTF.

This clonotype was observed once. The chain is built from TRBV6-2 or TRBV6-3 and TRBJ1-5; D gene unclear. The CDR3 totals 13 residues. Germline V lookup: CDR1 MNHEY, CDR2 SVGEGT. The ends were cut back, 3 bases at V and 5 bases at J, with 8 bases in the middle. For the CDR3, the DNA is TGTGCCAGCAGTTATCGTTCAGATCAGCCCCAGCATTTT. Encoded protein: CASSYRSDQPQHF.

This clonotype was observed many times. This chain connects TRBV7-2 to TRBJ2-3; TRBD2 aligns across 10 bases. CDR3 length: 15 residues. The germline V gene encodes CDR1 SGHTA and CDR2 FQGNSA. With 10 bases clipped from V and 4 bases from J, the junction kept 11 bases outside the gene matches. CDR3 coding DNA: TGTGCCAACAAACGCCTTCTAGCGGGAGCAGATACGCAGTATTTT. The encoded protein is CANKRLLAGADTQYF.

The rearrangement links TRBV20-1 to TRBJ2-3; D tentatively reads TRBD1 or TRBD2 (5 bases each). The CDR3 contains 13 residues. V was pared by 4 bases and J by 4 bases, with 12 bases between. From germline, CDR1 is DFQATT and CDR2 SNEGSKA (reference sequence). The CDR3 spells CSATDRGPDTQYF. Here the CDR3 DNA reads TGCAGTGCTACCGATCGGGGCCCAGATACGCAGTATTTT.

The J gene is TRBJ2-1, the V gene TRBV5-1, with a tentative D call TRBD1 (6 bases). Germline V gene sequence: CDR1 SGHRS, CDR2 YFSETQ. V gave up 3 bases and J gave up 0 bases, with 13 bases separating them. CDR3 length: 16 residues. CDR3 in DNA: TGCGCCAGCAGCTCCGGACCGGACAGCTCCTACAATGAGCAGTTCTTC. The encoded protein is CASSSGPDSSYNEQFF.

This clonotype has a handful of counts. This sequence joins TRBV20-1 and TRBJ1-2; D is uncertain. The CDR3 is 13 amino acids. Trimming removed 3 bases from V and 0 bases from J, with 8 bases in between. CDR1 and CDR2 from the germline V gene are DFQATT and SNEGSKA (reference sequence). CDR3 protein: CSASPQSNYGYTF. The CDR3 coding sequence is TGCAGTGCTAGTCCCCAGTCTAACTATGGCTACACCTTC.

This clonotype came up many times. The J gene is TRBJ2-7, the V gene TRBV10-3; weak D call: TRBD1 (5 bases). V gave up 5 bases and J gave up 3 bases, with 5 bases separating them. Per the germline V gene, CDR1 is ENHRY and CDR2 is SYGVKD. The CDR3 runs 11 residues. In nucleotides, the CDR3 is TGTGCCATCAGTCAGGGCTACGAGCAGTACTTC. This codes for CAISQGYEQYF.

The chain is built from TRBV18 and TRBJ2-3; 7 nucleotides line up with TRBD1. Trimming at V came to 4 bases and at J to 2 bases, leaving 6 bases not matched to a gene. From germline, CDR1 is KGHSH and CDR2 LQKENI. The CDR3 spans 15 residues. CDR3 in amino acids: CASSHTGDNTDTQYF. The DNA for the CDR3 is TGTGCCAGCTCACATACAGGGGACAACACAGATACGCAGTATTTT.

This clonotype was recorded a few times. The V and J genes are TRBV20-1 and TRBJ2-1, with TRBD2 identical over 8 bases. This CDR3 is built from 14 residues. Per the germline V gene, CDR1 is DFQATT and CDR2 is SNEGSKA (reference sequence). V dropped 2 bases and J dropped 3; count of bases not matched to a gene: 3. CDR3 nucleotide sequence: TGCAGTGCTAGACGGCGGGGGGTCTACAATGAGCAGTTCTTC. Translated, it gives CSARRRGVYNEQFF.

A few counts support this clonotype. The chain combines TRBV28 with TRBJ2-1; unclear D gene. The CDR3 has 14 amino acids. V was pared by 3 bases and J by 4 bases, with 10 bases between. Germline assignment: CDR1 MDHEN and CDR2 SYDVKM. The CDR3 loop reads CASSLVATYNEQFF. CDR3 in DNA: TGTGCCAGCAGTTTGGTCGCTACTTACAATGAGCAGTTCTTC.

This clonotype showed up just a few times. This chain links TRBV10-3 with TRBJ2-5; D unclear. The germline CDR1 and CDR2 sequences are ENHRY and SYGVKD. The CDR3 totals 14 residues. V was trimmed by 0 bases and J by 2 bases, leaving 7 bases between them. The CDR3 spells CAISESVRQETQYF. As DNA, the CDR3 is TGTGCCATCAGTGAGTCGGTCAGGCAAGAGACCCAGTACTTC.

This clonotype was counted between two and nine times. The rearrangement uses TRBV4-3 and TRBJ2-7; D is uncertain. V was pared by 0 bases and J by 6 bases, with 18 bases between. CDR3 size: 16 residues. Germline loops: CDR1 LGHNA, CDR2 YSLEER. CDR3 nucleotide sequence: TGCGCCAGCAGCCAAGATGTCCAGGTCCCGTCCCTCGAGCAGTACTTC. Its protein product is CASSQDVQVPSLEQYF.

The chain couples TRBV28 to TRBJ1-5; 8 bases map to TRBD1. The trim removed 5 bases at V and 6 bases at J, leaving 12 bases unmatched. From germline, CDR1 is MDHEN and CDR2 SYDVKM. The CDR3 sequence is 16 residues long. CDR3 sequence (DNA): TGTGCCAGCAGTGCCACGACAGGGGTTTACACTCAGCCCCAGCATTTT. As protein: CASSATTGVYTQPQHF.

The chain is built from TRBV7-9 and TRBJ2-2; perhaps TRBD1 as D (5 bases). This CDR3 has 14 residues. V was clipped by 6 bases and J by 4 bases, with 12 bases between them. Germline V gives CDR1 SEHNR, CDR2 FQNEAQ (reference sequence). The CDR3 is CASSPGAITGELFF. The DNA for the CDR3 is TGTGCCAGCAGTCCTGGGGCCATCACCGGGGAGCTGTTTTTT.

At least ten counts were recorded for this clonotype. The gene calls are TRBV5-1 and TRBJ2-1; the D is unclear. V was clipped by 5 bases and J by 4 bases, with 13 bases between them. There are 14 residues in the CDR3. Germline V CDR1 and CDR2: SGHRS, YFSETQ. The CDR3 DNA follows: TGCGCCAGCAGTCGGATTCCCGGGTACAATGAGCAGTTCTTC. Translating it yields CASSRIPGYNEQFF.

The genes are TRBV6-2 or TRBV6-3 and TRBJ2-5, with D possibly matching TRBD2 (5 bases). The CDR3 has 16 residues. Deletions cut 2 bases from V and 5 bases from J, with 18 bases between. Germline V lookup: CDR1 MNHEY, CDR2 SVGEGT. The CDR3 loop reads CASSYLKESGFETQYF. The CDR3 nucleotides are TGTGCCAGCAGTTACCTGAAAGAAAGCGGTTTTGAGACCCAGTACTTC.

This clonotype was counted between two and nine times. CDR3 nucleotide sequence: TGTGCCAGCAGCCACACCCTAGCGGGGGCAGGCACAGATACGCAGTATTTT. Its protein is CASSHTLAGAGTDTQYF. V usage is TRBV7-6 and J usage is TRBJ2-3; TRBD2 aligns across 10 bases. Germline V lookup: CDR1 SGHVS, CDR2 FNYEAQ. Unmatched junction bases numbered 9, after V lost 5 bases and J lost 1 base. This CDR3 region has 17 residues. Based on the CDR3 plus reference TRBV7-6 and TRBJ2-3, the full variable domain is GAGVSQSPRYKVTKRGQDVALRCDPISGHVSLYWYRQALGQGPEFLTYFNYEAQQDKSGLPNDRFSAERPEGSISTLTIQRTEQRDSAMYRCASSHTLAGAGTDTQYFGPGTRLTVL.

This clonotype was counted many times. The rearrangement joins TRBV3-1 to TRBJ2-7; 7 bases align to TRBD2. With 1 base clipped from V and 2 bases from J, the junction kept 2 bases outside the gene matches. This CDR3 has 14 residues. Looked up from germline, CDR1 is LGHDT and CDR2 is YNNKEL (reference sequence). CDR3 DNA: TGTGCCAGCAGCCAAGGGGAGGGCACCTACGAGCAGTACTTC. Translating it yields CASSQGEGTYEQYF.